The source of this T cell receptor beta chain is a study of control samples from healthy donors and cancer patients. Clones were read by immunoSEQ multiplex PCR, and TCRdb kept only the in-frame ones, dropping some. The sample lists 250,000 to 300,000 clones, over 70% occurring once. Germline CDR1 is SEHNR and CDR2 is FQNEAQ (reference sequence). Trimming cost V 2 bases and J 0 bases, with 13 bases left between them. This CDR3 is built from 16 residues. The sequenced material came from PBMCs. The V and J genes are TRBV7-9 and TRBJ1-1, with D possibly matching TRBD1 (5 bases). The sequence was collected from a woman in her sixties with lung cancer. DNA of the CDR3: TGTGCCAGCAGCTTACGGCAGGGCCCTATGAACACTGAAGCTTTCTTT. Protein product: CASSLRQGPMNTEAFF.